The clone carrying this T cell receptor (beta chain) occurred a few times. This entry is derived from a study of cytomegalovirus exposure and HLA in healthy donors. Study in general: As an earlier analysis found, some 180 million T cells yielded about 100 million unique TCR beta sequences. In an early release, HLA-typed donors contributed 80 million to 95 million unique TCR sequences.

Both 60 Vbeta primers and 13 Jbeta primers went into the PCR. The method was immunoSEQ multiplex PCR; TCRdb's version includes in-frame clones alone and lacks a portion of them. The sample contains around 200,000 clones, around three quarters of which appear only once. Trimming removed 4 bases from V and 5 bases from J; junction bases left unmatched: 5. The CDR3 covers 14 residues. Germline CDR1 MDHEN, CDR2 SYDVKM. The receptor was derived from a man between 25 and 39 years old in good health and CMV-seronegative. The material sequenced was PBMCs. The chain uses TRBV28 and TRBJ1-2; 9 bases map to TRBD1. The chain's CDR3 is CASSSTGTGYGYTF. CDR3 nucleotide sequence: TGTGCCAGCAGTTCCACCGGGACAGGGTATGGCTACACCTTC.